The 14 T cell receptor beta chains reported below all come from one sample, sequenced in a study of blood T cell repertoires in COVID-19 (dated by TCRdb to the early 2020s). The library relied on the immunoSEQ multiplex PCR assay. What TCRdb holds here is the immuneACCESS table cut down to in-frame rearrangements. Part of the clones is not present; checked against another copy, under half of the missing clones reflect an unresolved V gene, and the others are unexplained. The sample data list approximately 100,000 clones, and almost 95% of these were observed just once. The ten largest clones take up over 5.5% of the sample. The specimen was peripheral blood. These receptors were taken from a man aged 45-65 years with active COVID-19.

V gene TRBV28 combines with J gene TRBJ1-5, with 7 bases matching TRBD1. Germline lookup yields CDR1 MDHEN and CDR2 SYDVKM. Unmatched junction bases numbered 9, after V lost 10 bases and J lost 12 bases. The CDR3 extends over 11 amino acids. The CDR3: CATGIGGGQHF. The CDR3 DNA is TGTGCCACGGGAATAGGGGGCGGCCAGCATTTT.

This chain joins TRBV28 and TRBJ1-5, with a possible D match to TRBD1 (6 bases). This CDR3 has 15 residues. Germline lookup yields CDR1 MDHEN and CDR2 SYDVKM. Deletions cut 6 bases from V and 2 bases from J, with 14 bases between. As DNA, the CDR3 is TGTGCCAGCAGACAGGGTGATTTCGGCAATCAGCCCCAGCATTTT. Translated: CASRQGDFGNQPQHF.

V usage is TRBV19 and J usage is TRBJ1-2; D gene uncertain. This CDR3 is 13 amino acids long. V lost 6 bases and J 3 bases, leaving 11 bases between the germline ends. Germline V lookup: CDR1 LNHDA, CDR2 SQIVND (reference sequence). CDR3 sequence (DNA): TGTGCCAGTAGCCCAGATTCTCACTATGGCTACACCTTC. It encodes CASSPDSHYGYTF.

CDR3 loop: CASRKPTSGTSTDTQYF. The CDR3 bases are TGTGCCAGCAGGAAGCCGACTAGCGGTACTAGCACAGATACGCAGTATTTT. The chain recombines TRBV2 with TRBJ2-3; 9 bases are a match to TRBD2. Germline V gives CDR1 SNHLY, CDR2 FYNNEI. V was clipped by 6 bases and J by 0 bases; unmatched bases: 10. The CDR3 has 17 residues.

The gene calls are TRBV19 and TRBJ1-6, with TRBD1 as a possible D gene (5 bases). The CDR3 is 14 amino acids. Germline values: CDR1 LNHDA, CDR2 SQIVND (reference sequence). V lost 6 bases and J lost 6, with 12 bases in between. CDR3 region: CASRGLAVNSPLHF. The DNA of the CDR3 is TGTGCCAGTAGGGGACTGGCGGTTAATTCACCCCTCCACTTT.

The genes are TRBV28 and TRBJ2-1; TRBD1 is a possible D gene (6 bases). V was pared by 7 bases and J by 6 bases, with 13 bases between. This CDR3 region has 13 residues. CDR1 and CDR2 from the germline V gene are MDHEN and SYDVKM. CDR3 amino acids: CASTEQGPNEQFF. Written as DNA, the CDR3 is TGTGCCAGCACCGAACAGGGTCCCAATGAGCAGTTCTTC.

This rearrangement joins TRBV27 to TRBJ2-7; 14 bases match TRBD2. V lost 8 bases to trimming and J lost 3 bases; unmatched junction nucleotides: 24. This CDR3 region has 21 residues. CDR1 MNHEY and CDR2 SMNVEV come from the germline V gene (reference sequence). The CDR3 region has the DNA TGTGCCAGCCTTAATCCCAAGGGACTAGCGGGAGATTACCTTACTGACTACGAGCAGTACTTC. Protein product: CASLNPKGLAGDYLTDYEQYF.

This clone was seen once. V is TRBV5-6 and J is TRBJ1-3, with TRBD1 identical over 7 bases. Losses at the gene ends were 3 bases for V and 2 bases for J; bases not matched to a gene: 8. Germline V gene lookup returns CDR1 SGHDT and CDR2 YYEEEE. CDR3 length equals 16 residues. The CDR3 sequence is CASSSGQPPAGNTIYF. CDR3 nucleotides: TGTGCCAGCAGCTCGGGACAGCCTCCGGCTGGAAACACCATATATTTT. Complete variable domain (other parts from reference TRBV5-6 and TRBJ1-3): DAGVTQSPTHLIKTRGQQVTLRCSPKSGHDTVSWYQQALGQGPQFIFQYYEEEERQRGNFPDRFSGHQFPNYSSELNVNALLLGDSALYLCASSSGQPPAGNTIYFGEGSWLTVV.

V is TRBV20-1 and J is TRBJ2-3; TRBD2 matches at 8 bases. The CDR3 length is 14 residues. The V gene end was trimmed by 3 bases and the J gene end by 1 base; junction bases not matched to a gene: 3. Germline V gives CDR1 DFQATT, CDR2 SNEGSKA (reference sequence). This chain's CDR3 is CSASKLAGTDTQYF. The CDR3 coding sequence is TGCAGTGCTAGTAAACTAGCGGGCACAGATACGCAGTATTTT.

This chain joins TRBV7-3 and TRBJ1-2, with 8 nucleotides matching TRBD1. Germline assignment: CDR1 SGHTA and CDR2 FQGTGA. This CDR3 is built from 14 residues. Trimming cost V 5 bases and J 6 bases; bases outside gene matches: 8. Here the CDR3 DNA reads TGTGCCAGCAGCCCAGACCGGACAGGGAATGGCTACACCTTC. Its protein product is CASSPDRTGNGYTF.

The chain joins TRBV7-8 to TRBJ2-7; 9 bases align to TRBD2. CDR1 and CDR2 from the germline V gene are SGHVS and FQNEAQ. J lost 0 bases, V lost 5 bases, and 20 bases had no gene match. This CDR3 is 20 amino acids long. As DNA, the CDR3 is TGTGCCAGCAGCCTCCCAGGAATGTGGCAAGCGGGAGGCCTCTCCTACGAGCAGTACTTC. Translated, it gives CASSLPGMWQAGGLSYEQYF.

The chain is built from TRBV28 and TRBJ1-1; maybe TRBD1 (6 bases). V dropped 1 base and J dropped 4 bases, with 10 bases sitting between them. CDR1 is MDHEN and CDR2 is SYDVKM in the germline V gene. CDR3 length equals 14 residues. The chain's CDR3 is CASSLSGGLTEAFF. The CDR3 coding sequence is TGTGCCAGCAGTTTATCGGGGGGCCTCACTGAAGCTTTCTTT.

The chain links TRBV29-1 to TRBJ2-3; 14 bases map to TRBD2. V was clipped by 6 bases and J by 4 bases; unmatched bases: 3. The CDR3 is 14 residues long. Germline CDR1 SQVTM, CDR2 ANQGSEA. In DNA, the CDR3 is TGCAGCGTATCGACTAGCGGGAGGGCAGATACGCAGTATTTT. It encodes CSVSTSGRADTQYF.

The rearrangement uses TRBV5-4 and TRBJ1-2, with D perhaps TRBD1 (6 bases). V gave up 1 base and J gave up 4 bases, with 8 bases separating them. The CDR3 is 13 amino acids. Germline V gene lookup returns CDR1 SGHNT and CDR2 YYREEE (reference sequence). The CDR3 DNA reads TGTGCCAGCAGCTTGACAGGGTCCTATGGCTACACCTTC. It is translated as CASSLTGSYGYTF.